This entry lists 16 T cell receptor beta chains sequenced from one sample in a study of cytomegalovirus exposure and HLA in healthy donors. Primers: 60 Vbeta forward and 13 Jbeta reverse. Assay: immunoSEQ multiplex PCR; the TCRdb copy retains only in-frame clones and omits some. The profile shows tens of thousands of clones, just under 75% of them singletons. Sequencing was performed on PBMCs. These receptors were taken from a man aged 25 to 40 in good health and CMV-seropositive.

V and J are TRBV7-2 and TRBJ1-6; D not resolved. The CDR3 runs 16 residues. CDR1 is SGHTA, CDR2 FQGNSA, per germline. Between the trimmed V and J ends, which lost 2 bases and 7 bases, there was a span of 15 bases. The CDR3 nucleotides are TGTGCCAGCAGCTTAATTGCTTCCACGAGGAATTCACCCCTCCACTTT. Translating gives CASSLIASTRNSPLHF.

This clone occurred a few times. This chain links TRBV6-5 with TRBJ1-1; no reliable D call. The germline gives CDR1 MNHEY, CDR2 SVGAGI. Trimming stripped 4 bases from V and 4 bases from J, with 13 bases between. The CDR3 is 14 amino acids. The CDR3 region is CASSFSIRGTEAFF. CDR3 coding DNA: TGTGCCAGCAGTTTTAGTATCCGGGGCACTGAAGCTTTCTTT.

The J gene is TRBJ1-5, the V gene TRBV7-2; perhaps TRBD1 as D (6 bases). The V end was cut by 5 bases, the J end by 1 base, with 15 bases between. The CDR3 covers 16 residues. Germline V gene sequence: CDR1 SGHTA, CDR2 FQGNSA. CDR3 DNA: TGTGCCAGCAGCCCCCCAGGGGCGCGGAGCAATCAGCCCCAGCATTTT. This sequence encodes CASSPPGARSNQPQHF.

The V and J genes are TRBV10-3 and TRBJ2-1; D might be TRBD2 (7 bases). Germline loops: CDR1 ENHRY, CDR2 SYGVKD. This CDR3 contains 17 residues. Trimming cost V 6 bases and J 2 bases, with 20 bases left between them. This CDR3 is CAIRDLGGGGTYNEQFF. The CDR3 coding sequence is TGTGCCATCAGGGATTTGGGGGGCGGGGGCACCTACAATGAGCAGTTCTTC.

The chain uses TRBV9 and TRBJ2-3; 9 bases are a match to TRBD2. The V gene's germline CDR1 is SGDLS and CDR2 YYNGEE. CDR3 length: 16 residues. The V segment lost 0 bases and the J segment 3 bases; nucleotides outside the gene matches: 5. The CDR3 region has the DNA TGTGCCAGCAGCGTAGTGGCGGGGGGGCTGACAGATACGCAGTATTTT. Protein sequence: CASSVVAGGLTDTQYF. Complete variable domain (other parts from reference TRBV9 and TRBJ2-3): DSGVTQTPKHLITATGQRVTLRCSPRSGDLSVYWYQQSLDQGLQFLIQYYNGEERAKGNILERFSAQQFPDLHSELNLSSLELGDSALYFCASSVVAGGLTDTQYFGPGTRLTVL.

The chain carries TRBV4-2 and TRBJ1-4; 7 bases match TRBD1. The CDR3 extends over 18 amino acids. The germline gives CDR1 LGHNA, CDR2 YNFKEQ. The ends lost 1 base at V and 7 bases at J; junction bases unmatched: 15. CDR3 residues: CASSQAGRGLKDFEKLFF. CDR3 nucleotide sequence: TGTGCCAGCAGCCAAGCTGGTAGGGGGCTTAAGGATTTTGAAAAACTGTTTTTT.

This sequence joins TRBV7-9 and TRBJ1-2; a possible D gene is TRBD1 (6 bases). Trimming took 5 bases from V and 4 from J, leaving 17 bases between them. There are 15 residues in the CDR3. Per germline, CDR1 SEHNR and CDR2 FQNEAQ (reference sequence). The CDR3 spells CASSPDRFGGYGYTF. The CDR3 DNA sequence: TGTGCCAGCAGCCCTGACAGGTTCGGTGGCTATGGCTACACCTTC.

This clone was found once. This chain connects TRBV2 to TRBJ2-5, with TRBD1 as a possible D gene (5 bases). This CDR3 comprises 12 residues. Per germline, CDR1 SNHLY and CDR2 FYNNEI. Trimming removed 8 bases from V and 4 bases from J, with 11 bases in between. The CDR3: CASRTIAETQYF. For the CDR3, the DNA is TGTGCCAGCCGGACAATCGCAGAGACCCAGTACTTC. Full variable domain (outside the CDR3, taken from reference TRBV2 and TRBJ2-5): EPEVTQTPSHQVTQMGQEVILRCVPISNHLYFYWYRQILGQKVEFLVSFYNNEISEKSEIFDDQFSVERPDGSNFTLKIRSTKLEDSAMYFCASRTIAETQYFGPGTRLLVL.

Only one count was recorded for this clone. This CDR3 reads CASSLFQGSMNTEAFF. The DNA for the CDR3 is TGTGCCAGCAGTTTATTCCAGGGGTCAATGAACACTGAAGCTTTCTTT. This chain links TRBV28 with TRBJ1-1; D might be TRBD1 (6 bases). Germline V gene data show CDR1 as MDHEN and CDR2 as SYDVKM. Trimming took 1 base from V and 0 from J, leaving 12 bases between them. This CDR3 comprises 16 residues.

This clone showed up just a few times. This chain uses TRBV5-4 with TRBJ1-5; 7 bases are a match to TRBD1. V dropped 4 bases and J dropped 0; count of bases not matched to a gene: 1. Germline CDR1 SGHNT, CDR2 YYREEE (reference sequence). CDR3 length equals 14 residues. CDR3 in amino acids: CASSNRGSNQPQHF. The CDR3 coding sequence is TGTGCCAGCAGCAACAGGGGTAGCAATCAGCCCCAGCATTTT.

The chain uses TRBV7-2 and TRBJ2-1; 9 bases line up with TRBD2. Per the germline V gene, CDR1 is SGHTA and CDR2 is FQGNSA. V gave up 5 bases and J gave up 9 bases; unmatched junction bases: 14. The CDR3 sequence is 16 residues long. Here the CDR3 reads CASSPKRGAPGVEQFF. CDR3 bases: TGTGCCAGCAGCCCCAAGCGGGGGGCCCCTGGGGTTGAGCAGTTCTTC.

The chain uses TRBV11-2 and TRBJ1-1; 7 bases fit TRBD1. V was pared by 6 bases and J by 4 bases, with 11 bases of the junction left unmatched. The CDR3 contains 15 residues. Germline-derived CDR1 and CDR2 are SGHAT and FQNNGV. The CDR3 loop reads CASSQRTGAVTEAFF. CDR3 DNA sequence: TGTGCCAGCAGTCAACGGACAGGAGCGGTCACTGAAGCTTTCTTT.

A single count supports this clone. The rearrangement joins TRBV5-5 to TRBJ2-5, with D tentatively TRBD2 (5 bases). Trimming shortened V by 7 bases and J by 5 bases, and 12 bases separated the two germline ends. Germline V lookup: CDR1 SGHKS, CDR2 YYEKEE (reference sequence). The CDR3 sequence is 12 residues long. CDR3 amino acids: CASSLRGETQYF. The CDR3 DNA reads TGTGCCAGCTCCTTACGGGGTGAGACCCAGTACTTC.

This clone was counted a few times. This chain links TRBV4-1 with TRBJ1-1; 7 bases line up with TRBD1. With 4 bases clipped from V and 6 bases from J, the junction kept 8 bases outside the gene matches. Germline V gene sequence: CDR1 MGHRA, CDR2 YSYEKL. The CDR3 spans 14 residues. The CDR3 loop is CASSPGTVRAEAFF. The CDR3 DNA follows: TGCGCCAGCAGCCCAGGGACAGTCAGGGCTGAAGCTTTCTTT.

The chain links TRBV2 to TRBJ1-5, with 10 bases lining up with TRBD1. Germline V gives CDR1 SNHLY, CDR2 FYNNEI. The CDR3 totals 18 residues. V was pared by 4 bases and J by 0 bases, with 9 bases of the junction left unmatched. The CDR3 loop reads CASSGLDRGFDSNQPQHF. In DNA form, the CDR3 reads TGTGCCAGCAGTGGGTTGGACAGGGGGTTCGATAGCAATCAGCCCCAGCATTTT.

With respect to this clone: Germline and junction disagree at one end, which may indicate a read error. V and J are TRBV30 and TRBJ1-1; 8 bases line up with TRBD1. The CDR3 is made up of 17 amino acids. The germline gives CDR1 GTSNPN, CDR2 SVGIG (reference sequence). The CDR3 sequence: CPGDRGAGGSRNTEAFF. The CDR3 bases are TGCCCCGGTGACCGCGGGGCAGGGGGCAGTAGGAACACTGAAGCTTTCTTT.